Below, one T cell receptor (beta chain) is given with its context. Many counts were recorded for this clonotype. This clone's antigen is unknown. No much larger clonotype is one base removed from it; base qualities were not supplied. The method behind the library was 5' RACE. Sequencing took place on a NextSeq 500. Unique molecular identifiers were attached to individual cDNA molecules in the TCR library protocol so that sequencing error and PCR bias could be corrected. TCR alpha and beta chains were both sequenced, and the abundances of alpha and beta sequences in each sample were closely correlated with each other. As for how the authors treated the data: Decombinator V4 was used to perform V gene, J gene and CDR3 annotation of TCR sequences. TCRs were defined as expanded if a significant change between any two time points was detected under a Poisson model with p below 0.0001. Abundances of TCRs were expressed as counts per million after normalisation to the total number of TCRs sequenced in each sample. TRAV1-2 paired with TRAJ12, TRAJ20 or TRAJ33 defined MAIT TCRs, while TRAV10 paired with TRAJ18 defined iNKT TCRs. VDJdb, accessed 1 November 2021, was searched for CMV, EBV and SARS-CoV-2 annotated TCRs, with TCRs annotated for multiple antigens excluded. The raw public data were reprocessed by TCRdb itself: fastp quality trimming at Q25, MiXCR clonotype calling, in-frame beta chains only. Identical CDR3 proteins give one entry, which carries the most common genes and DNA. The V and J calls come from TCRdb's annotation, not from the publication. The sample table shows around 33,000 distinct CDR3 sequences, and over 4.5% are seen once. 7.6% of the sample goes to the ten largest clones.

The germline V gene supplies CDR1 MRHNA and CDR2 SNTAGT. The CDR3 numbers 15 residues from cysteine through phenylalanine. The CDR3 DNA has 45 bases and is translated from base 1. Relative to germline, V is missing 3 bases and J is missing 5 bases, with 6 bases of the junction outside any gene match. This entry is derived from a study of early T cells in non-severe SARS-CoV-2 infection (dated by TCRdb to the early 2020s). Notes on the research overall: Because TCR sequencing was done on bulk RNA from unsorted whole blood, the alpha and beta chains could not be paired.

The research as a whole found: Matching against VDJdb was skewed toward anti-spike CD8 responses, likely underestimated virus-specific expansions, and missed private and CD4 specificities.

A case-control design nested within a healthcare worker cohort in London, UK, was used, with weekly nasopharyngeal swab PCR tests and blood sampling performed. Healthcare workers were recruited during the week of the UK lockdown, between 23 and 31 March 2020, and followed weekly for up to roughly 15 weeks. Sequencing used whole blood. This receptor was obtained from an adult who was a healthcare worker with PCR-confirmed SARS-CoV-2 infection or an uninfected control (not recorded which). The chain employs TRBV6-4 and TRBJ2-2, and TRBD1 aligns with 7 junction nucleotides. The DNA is TGTGCCAGCAGTGAAATGGGACAGTTAACCGGGGAGCTGTTTTTT. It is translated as CASSEMGQLTGELFF.